This entry features one T cell receptor beta chain sequence. What it binds is not known. The ends lost 5 bases at V and 6 bases at J; junction bases unmatched: 7. The CDR3 is 14 residues long. In germline, CDR1 is SGHAT, CDR2 FQNNGV. The sample comes from a study of cytomegalovirus exposure and HLA in healthy donors. Background on the study: Drawn from HLA-typed donors, approximately 86 million unique TCRs were held in an early data release. Notes on the study in general: Researchers reported that a few CMV-associated chains were confirmed in vitro as CMV antigen-specific.

PCR used 60 Vbeta primers and 13 Jbeta primers. Sequencing was performed with immunoSEQ multiplex PCR; in TCRdb, only in-frame clones are kept and a portion is missing. The profile shows about 140,000 clones, 80% of them singletons. The receptor's source is a man aged 50-60 years in good health and CMV-seronegative. Sequences were obtained from PBMCs. The J gene is TRBJ2-7, the V gene TRBV11-2; 10 nucleotides agree with TRBD2. The CDR3 sequence is CASSQSGGASEQYF. The CDR3 DNA follows: TGTGCCAGCAGCCAGAGCGGGGGGGCCAGCGAGCAGTACTTC.